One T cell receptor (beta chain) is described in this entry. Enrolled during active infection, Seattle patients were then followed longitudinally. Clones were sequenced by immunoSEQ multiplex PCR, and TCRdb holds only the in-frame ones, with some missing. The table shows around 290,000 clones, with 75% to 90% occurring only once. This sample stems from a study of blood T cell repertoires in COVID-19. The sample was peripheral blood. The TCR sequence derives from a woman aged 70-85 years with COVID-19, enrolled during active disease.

The CDR3 loop reads CASSARGDRFTEAFF. DNA of the CDR3: TGTGCCAGCAGCGCCAGGGGGGACAGGTTCACTGAAGCTTTCTTT. V and J are TRBV9 and TRBJ1-1; 8 positions match TRBD1. In germline, CDR1 is SGDLS, CDR2 YYNGEE. V lost 3 bases, J lost 4 bases, and 8 bases stayed unmatched. This CDR3 contains 15 residues.